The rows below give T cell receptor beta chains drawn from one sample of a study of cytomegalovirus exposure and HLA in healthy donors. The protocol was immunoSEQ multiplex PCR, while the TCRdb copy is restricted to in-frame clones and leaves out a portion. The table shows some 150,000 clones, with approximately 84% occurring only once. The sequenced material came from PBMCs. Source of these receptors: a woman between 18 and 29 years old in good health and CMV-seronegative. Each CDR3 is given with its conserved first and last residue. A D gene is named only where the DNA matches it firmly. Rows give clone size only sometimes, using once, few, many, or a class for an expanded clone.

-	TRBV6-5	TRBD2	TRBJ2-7	TGTGCCAGCAGTTACGAGCGGGAGGTCTGGGAGCAGTACTTC	CASSYEREVWEQYF
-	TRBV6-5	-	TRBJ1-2	TGTGCCAGCACCCCCCGTGGTGCGAGGGATGGCTACACCTTC	CASTPRGARDGYTF
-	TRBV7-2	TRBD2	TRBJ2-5	TGTGCCAGCAGCTTTCCCTTAGCGGGGGCGAGGGAGACCCAGTACTTC	CASSFPLAGARETQYF
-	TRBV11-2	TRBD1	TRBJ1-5	TGTGCCAGCAGCTCGGGGACAGGTAGCAATCAGCCCCAGCATTTT	CASSSGTGSNQPQHF
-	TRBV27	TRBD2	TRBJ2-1	TGTGCCAGCAGCCTAGCGGGAAACTCCTACAATGAGCAGTTCTTC	CASSLAGNSYNEQFF
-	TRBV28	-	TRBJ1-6	TGTGCCAGCAGTCGGGTGGGCTCCTATAATTCACCCCTCCACTTT	CASSRVGSYNSPLHF
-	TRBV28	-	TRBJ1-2	TGTGCCAGCGGTTTGACCCAATGGGGGGGCATCTATGGCTACACCTTC	CASGLTQWGGIYGYTF
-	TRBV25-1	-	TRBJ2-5	TGTGCCAGCAGTGAATTAAGGGGGAGGGATAGACAAGAGACCCAGTACTTC	CASSELRGRDRQETQYF
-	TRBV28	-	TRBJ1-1	TGTGCCAGCAGTTTTAACGCATTCTATAGTCAAGCTTTCTTT	CASSFNAFYSQAFF
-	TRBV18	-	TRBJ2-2	TGTGCCAGCCAACGGCGGGCGGACCCCGATTCGAACACCGGGGAGCTGTTTTTT	CASQRRADPDSNTGELFF
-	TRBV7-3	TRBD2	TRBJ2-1	TGTGCCAGCAGCTTATCCAGCGGGAGCAATGAGCAGTTCTTC	CASSLSSGSNEQFF
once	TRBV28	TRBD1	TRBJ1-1	TGTGCCAGCAGTACAATCGACAGGGAGGTCCCTGAAGCTTTCTTT	CASSTIDREVPEAFF
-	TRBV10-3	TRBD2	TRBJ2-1	TGTGCCATCAGTGAGTTAGGACTAGCGTCTAATGAGCAGTTCTTC	CAISELGLASNEQFF
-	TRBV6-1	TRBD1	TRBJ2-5	TGTGCCAGCAGTGAAGGGTGGACAGGGGGGGAGACCCAGTACTTC	CASSEGWTGGETQYF
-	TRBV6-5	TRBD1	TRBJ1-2	TGTGCCAGCAGTTACACGACAGGGGGCTATGGCTACACCTTC	CASSYTTGGYGYTF
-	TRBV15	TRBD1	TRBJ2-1	TGTGCCACCAGCAGGAAATCACCGGGCCAGCCAGGGGGTGAGCAGTTCTTC	CATSRKSPGQPGGEQFF
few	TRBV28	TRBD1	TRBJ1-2	TGTGCCAGCAGTTTATTTGTCCAGGGGGCCTCCTACTATGGCTACACCTTC	CASSLFVQGASYYGYTF
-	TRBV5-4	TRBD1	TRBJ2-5	TGTGCCAGCAGCTCCCGACAGGGGTCCCAAGAGACCCAGTACTTC	CASSSRQGSQETQYF
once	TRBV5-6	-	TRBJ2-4	TGTGCCAGCAGCTTGGGGGACATGGGCAAAAACATTCAGTACTTC	CASSLGDMGKNIQYF
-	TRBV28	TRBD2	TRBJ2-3	TGTGCCAGCAGTAAACAAACTAGCGCGGGAAGGTCAGATACGCAGTATTTT	CASSKQTSAGRSDTQYF
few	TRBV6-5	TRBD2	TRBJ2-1	TGTGCCAGCAGTTACCAGCGGGACGGGAATGAGCAGTTCTTC	CASSYQRDGNEQFF
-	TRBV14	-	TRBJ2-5	TGTGCCAGCAGCCAAGGGGCATACCGGCAGTACTTC	CASSQGAYRQYF
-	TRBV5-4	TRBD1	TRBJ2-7	TGTGCCAGCAGCCGCGGGACAGGGTCATTGCAAGAGCAGTACTTC	CASSRGTGSLQEQYF
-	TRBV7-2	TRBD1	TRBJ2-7	TGTGCCAGCAGCTCTGGACAGGGGTGGTCCTACGAGCAGTACTTC	CASSSGQGWSYEQYF
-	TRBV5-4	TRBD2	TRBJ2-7	TGTGCCAGCAGCTTCAGCGGGGCGCCCCACGAGCAGTACTTC	CASSFSGAPHEQYF
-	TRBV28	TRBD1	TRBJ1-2	TGTGCCAGCAGCGAGGGGGGACAGACCAACTATGGCTACACCTTC	CASSEGGQTNYGYTF
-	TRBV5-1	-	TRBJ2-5	TGCGCCAGCAGCTTGGGGTCGGGTCAAGAGACCCAGTACTTC	CASSLGSGQETQYF
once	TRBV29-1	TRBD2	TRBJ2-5	TGCAGCGCCCTAGGGACTAGCGGGGGCCCGGGGGAGACCCAGTACTTC	CSALGTSGGPGETQYF
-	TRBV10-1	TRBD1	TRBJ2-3	TGCGCCAGCAGTGGAAACCTGGGGACAGGAAGCACAGATACGCAGTATTTT	CASSGNLGTGSTDTQYF